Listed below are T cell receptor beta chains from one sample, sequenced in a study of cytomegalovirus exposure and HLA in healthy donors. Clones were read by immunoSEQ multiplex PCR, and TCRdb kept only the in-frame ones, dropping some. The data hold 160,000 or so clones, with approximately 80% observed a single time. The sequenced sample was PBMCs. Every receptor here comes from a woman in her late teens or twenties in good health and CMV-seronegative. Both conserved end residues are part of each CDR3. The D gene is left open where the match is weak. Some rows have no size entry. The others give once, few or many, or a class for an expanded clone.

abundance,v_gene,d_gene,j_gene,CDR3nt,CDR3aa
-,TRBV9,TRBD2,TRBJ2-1,TGTGCCAGCAGCGAGGCGGGGGGGCCGAGTTACAATGAGCAGTTCTTC,CASSEAGGPSYNEQFF
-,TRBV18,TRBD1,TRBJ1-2,TGTGCCAGCTCACCTCGGACAGGGAATATGGACTATGGCTACACCTTC,CASSPRTGNMDYGYTF
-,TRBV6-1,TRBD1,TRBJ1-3,TGTGCCAGCAGTAGGGACAGAAGCTCTGGAAACACCATATATTTT,CASSRDRSSGNTIYF
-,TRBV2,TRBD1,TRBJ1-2,TGTGCCAGCAGTCAGACAGGGGACTATGGCTACACCTTC,CASSQTGDYGYTF
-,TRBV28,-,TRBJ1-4,TGTGCCAGCGCCTTTGGCGGGGGCGTAAGGGAAAAACTGTTTTTT,CASAFGGGVREKLFF
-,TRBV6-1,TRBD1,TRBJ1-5,TGTGCCAGCAGAGCCGGGACAGGGGATCAGCCCCAGCATTTT,CASRAGTGDQPQHF
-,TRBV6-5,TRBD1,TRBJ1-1,TGTGCCAGCAGTTACGACAGGGGGCACACTGAAGCTTTCTTT,CASSYDRGHTEAFF
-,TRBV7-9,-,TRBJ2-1,TGTTCCAGCAGCCAGAGCGGCCGAACCTACAATGAGCAGTTCTTC,CSSSQSGRTYNEQFF
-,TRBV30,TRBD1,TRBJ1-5,TGTGCCTGGAGTGACAGGGGGCCATTCCAGCCCCAGCATTTT,CAWSDRGPFQPQHF
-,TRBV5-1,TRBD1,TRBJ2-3,TGCGCCAGCTCGGTATGGGACAGGGCAACCGATACGCAGTATTTT,CASSVWDRATDTQYF
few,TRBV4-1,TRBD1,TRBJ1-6,TGCGCCAGCAGCCGTTTTGACGGGACAGGTAATTCACCCCTCCACTTT,CASSRFDGTGNSPLHF
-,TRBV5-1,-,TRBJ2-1,TGCGCCAGCAGCTTGGGGCACGGAGGAACCTACAATGAGCAGTTCTTC,CASSLGHGGTYNEQFF
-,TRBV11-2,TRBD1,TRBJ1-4,TGTGCCAGCAGCTTATCTACAGGGGGAAATGAAAAACTGTTTTTT,CASSLSTGGNEKLFF
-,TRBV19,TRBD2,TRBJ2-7,TGTGCCAGTACCTCAGGGACTAGCTCCTACGAGCAGTACTTC,CASTSGTSSYEQYF
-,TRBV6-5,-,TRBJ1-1,TGTGCCAGCAGTTACTCGTATGCAGGGAACACTGAAGCTTTCTTT,CASSYSYAGNTEAFF
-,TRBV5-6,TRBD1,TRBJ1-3,TGTGCCAGCAGCTGGGGACAGTTTGGAAACACCATATATTTT,CASSWGQFGNTIYF
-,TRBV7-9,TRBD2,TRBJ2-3,TGTGCCAGCAGCTCCTCGACTAGCGGGGGGGTATACACAGATACGCAGTATTTT,CASSSSTSGGVYTDTQYF
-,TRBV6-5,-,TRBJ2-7,TGTGCCAGCAGTTACTCTACGAGCGCCCCCGAGCAGTACTTC,CASSYSTSAPEQYF
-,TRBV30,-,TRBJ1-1,TGTGCCTGGAGCCGGGGCACTGAAGCTTTCTTT,CAWSRGTEAFF
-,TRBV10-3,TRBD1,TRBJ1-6,TGTGCCATCAGTGAGTCGGCAGGGGGCTCACCCCTCCACTTT,CAISESAGGSPLHF
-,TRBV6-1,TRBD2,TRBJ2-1,TGTGCCAGCATGGGGTTGGCGGGGGGTTACAATGAGCAGTTCTTC,CASMGLAGGYNEQFF
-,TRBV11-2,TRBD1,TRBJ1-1,TGTGCCAGCAGCCCACGGACAGGGTGGGTCACTGAAGCTTTCTTT,CASSPRTGWVTEAFF
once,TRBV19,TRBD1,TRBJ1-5,TGTGCCAGTAGTCGGAGGGGACAGTACAATCAGCCCCAGCATTTT,CASSRRGQYNQPQHF
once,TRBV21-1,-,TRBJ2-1,TGTGCCAGCAGCAAAGAATTGGCAGTCTACAATGAGCAGTTCTTC,CASSKELAVYNEQFF
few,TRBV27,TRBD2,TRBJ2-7,TGTGCCAGCAGCCGTAGCGGGGCCGAAAACTACGAGCAGTACTTC,CASSRSGAENYEQYF
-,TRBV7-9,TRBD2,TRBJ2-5,TGTGCCAGCAGCCCCGGACTAGCGGGGGGGCAATCAGAGACCCAGTACTTC,CASSPGLAGGQSETQYF
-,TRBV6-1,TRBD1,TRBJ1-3,TGTGCCAGCAGTAGGACAGGGGGACTTGGAAACACCATATATTTT,CASSRTGGLGNTIYF
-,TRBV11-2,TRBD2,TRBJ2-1,TGTGCCAGCAGCCCTGGACTAGCGGGGGTCTACAATGAGCAGTTCTTC,CASSPGLAGVYNEQFF
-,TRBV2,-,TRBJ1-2,TGTGCCAGCAGTGTGAATCAGTATGGCTACACCTTC,CASSVNQYGYTF
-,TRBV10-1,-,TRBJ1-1,TGCGCCAGCAGTGAGTCGAATTTAATGTTATACGGGAACACTGAAGCTTTCTTT,CASSESNLMLYGNTEAFF
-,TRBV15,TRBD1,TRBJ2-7,TGTGCCACCCGCGAGGGACAGGGCGTCTACGAGCAGTACTTC,CATREGQGVYEQYF
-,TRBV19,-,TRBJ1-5,TGTGCCAGTAGCAACTCCGGCCATGGGAGCAATCAGCCCCAGCATTTC,CASSNSGHGSNQPQHF